The present T cell receptor (beta chain) was sequenced within a study of response to subunit inactivated influenza vaccine. Study-level results: The authors proposed limited new T cell recruitment per seasonal influenza vaccination.

This clonotype was observed many times. The antigen remains undetermined. TCRdb re-called the RT-PCR reads through MiXCR, storing one row per CDR3 protein. The table includes about 520,000 distinct CDR3 sequences, roughly 11% detected once. The input for sequencing was PBMCs from blood, taken about 40 days after vaccination. The sequence came from a man between 50 and 59 years old who received an inactivated influenza vaccine.

The CDR3 sequence: CASSRGTGEYNEQFF. CDR3 in DNA: TGCGCCAGCAGCCGAGGTACAGGAGAGTACAATGAGCAGTTCTTC. V gene TRBV4-3 combines with J gene TRBJ2-1, with a weak D call TRBD1 (5 bases). Germline CDR1 and CDR2: LGHNA and YSLEER. Between the trimmed V and J ends, which lost 4 bases and 4 bases, there was a span of 14 bases. The CDR3 length is 15 residues.